This TCR beta chain was profiled in a study of blood T cell repertoires in COVID-19 (dated by TCRdb to the early 2020s). With respect to the entire study: Collaborator samples came from the United States, Italy and Spain and covered acute and convalescent phases of COVID-19. The prospective study material was composed of cDNA or gDNA derived from T cells, B-cell-depleted T cells, or PBMCs. Sample metadata almost always included a de-identified subject ID, COVID-19 status, age in years and sex. Deeply sampled blood TCRbeta repertoires from subjects exposed to, actively infected with, or recovered from COVID-19 were included in the dataset. Samples were obtained from the ongoing ImmuneRACE study (first 160 participants) and from approximately 1,200 subjects provided by 6 global collaborators. Where available, HLA class I and class II types were taken from metadata supplied by the sample provider and were not determined by assay-based typing. The repertoires were made available in a free public database intended to serve as a resource for research on the immune response to SARS-CoV-2. General study outcomes and caveats: Clinical and demographic metadata were provided uncurated, with the amount varying by source and participant.

TCRbeta CDR3 regions were amplified from genomic DNA by means of the immunoSEQ Assay, a bias-controlled multiplex PCR. Per the authors' processing: Within the assay, amplification of reference gene primers was used to estimate how many nucleated cells each sample contained. Sequence reads were collapsed and filtered to measure the absolute abundance of every unique TCRbeta CDR3 rearrangement. For each sample, productive Simpson clonality was calculated as the square root of Simpson's diversity index over productive rearrangements. TCRdb obtained this table from immuneACCESS and retained in-frame rearrangements with V and J assigned. These tables miss some clones; where compared with another copy, unresolved V genes account for less than half of the shortfall, and the remainder is unexplained. D and trimming come from the DNA, and the V and J calls and clone size come from that table. The sample includes 15,000 to 20,000 clones, with around 88% observed a single time. Less than 3.5% of the sample rests with the top ten.

Collaborating institutions collected whole blood in K2EDTA tubes following their own protocols. For TCRbeta analysis, collaborator samples were shipped as frozen whole blood, as isolated PBMCs, or as DNA extracted from either sample type. Including cysteine and phenylalanine, the CDR3 has 13 amino acids. CDR3 DNA is the only sequence kept; it has 39 bases, read in frame from the first base. The V end loses 5 bases and the J end loses 6 bases, and a stretch of 14 bases separates them. As encoded in the germline V gene, CDR1 is SGHAT while CDR2 is FQNNGV. In its sample, this clone was seen a few times. Its antigen has not been determined. No much larger clone exists at a distance of one base, and base qualities are not known.

The chain is encoded by TRBV11-2 joined to TRBJ2-7; the D region possibly corresponds to TRBD1 (6 bases align). The TCR was taken from a human donor in a cohort sampled during active COVID-19. The sequenced sample consisted of peripheral blood. The nucleotide sequence reads as follows: TGTGCCAGCAGCCCCACTGTAGGGGGCGAGCAGTACTTC. It is translated as CASSPTVGGEQYF. The entire variable domain, with the stretches around the CDR3 drawn from the reference TRBV11-2 and TRBJ2-7 proteins, is EAGVAQSPRYKIIEKRQSVAFWCNPISGHATLYWYQQILGQGPKLLIQFQNNGVVDDSQLPKDRFSAERLKGVDSTLKIQPAKLEDSAVYLCASSPTVGGEQYFGPGTRLTVT.